This is a list of T cell receptor beta chains from one sample in a study of CD8+CD57+ T cells in acquired aplastic anemia. MiXCR, run by TCRdb on the reads, gives a single entry per CDR3 protein. The repertoire holds over 40,000 distinct CDR3 sequences, about 73% seen once, with roughly 34% in the top ten. Sequencing used sorted CD4+, CD8+, or CD8+CD57+ T cells (not recorded which) from PBMCs. The receptors stem from a human donor in good health, serving as a control. The conserved cysteine and the conserved F or W are not part of the CDR3 here.

>TRBV10-1|TRBJ2-1
AIQSGRRYEQF
>TRBV7-3|TRBJ2-3
ASSLAGGPTDTQY
>TRBV10-3|TRBJ2-7
AISTGHEQY
>TRBV27|TRBJ2-7
ASSDGGEQY
>TRBV29-1|TRBJ2-7
SVSLGRDGAGEEQY
>TRBV15|TRBJ1-1
ATRRTGSRNTEAF
>TRBV20-1|TRBJ1-2
SAREMGQLLGGYT
>TRBV10-3|TRBJ2-1
AISRQGFYNEQF
>TRBV19|TRBJ2-6
ASIGWTSGANVLT
>TRBV5-1|TRBJ1-5
ASRADLSNQPQH
>TRBV29-1|TRBJ2-7
SVMRLLEDEQY
>TRBV2|TRBJ1-1
ASRGRGGGTEAF
>TRBV7-2|TRBJ1-1
ASSPLVENLEAF
>TRBV7-9|TRBJ2-6
ASSETEGTGANVLT
>TRBV4-2|TRBJ1-1
ASSQNRDNVLNTEAF
>TRBV7-9|TRBJ1-4
ASSQDRDEKLF
>TRBV29-1|TRBJ2-7
SVSGVGPYEQY
>TRBV25-1|TRBJ2-5
ASSEFSGGARQETQY
>TRBV19|TRBJ2-5
ASSTCASSTWDRGSRETQY
>TRBV19|TRBJ2-3
ASRKGSTDTQY
>TRBV7-9|TRBJ2-7
ASSLAQGAAYEQY